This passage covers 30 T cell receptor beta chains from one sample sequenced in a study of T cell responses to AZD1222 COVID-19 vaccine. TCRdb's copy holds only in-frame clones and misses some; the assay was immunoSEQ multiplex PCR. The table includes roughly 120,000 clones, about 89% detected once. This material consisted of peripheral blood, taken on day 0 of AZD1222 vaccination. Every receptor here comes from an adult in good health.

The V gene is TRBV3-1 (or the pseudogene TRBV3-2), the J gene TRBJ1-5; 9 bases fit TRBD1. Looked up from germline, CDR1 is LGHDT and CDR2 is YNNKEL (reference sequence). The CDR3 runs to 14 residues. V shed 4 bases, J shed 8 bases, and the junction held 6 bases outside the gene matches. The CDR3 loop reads CASSLGTGREPQHF. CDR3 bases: TGTGCCAGCAGCCTTGGGACAGGGAGGGAGCCCCAGCATTTT.

DNA for the CDR3: TGTGCCAGCAGCAAGTACCAAGAGACCCAGTACTTC. Translated: CASSKYQETQYF. The rearrangement joins TRBV6-5 to TRBJ2-5; D not certain. Per germline, CDR1 MNHEY and CDR2 SVGAGI. This CDR3 region has 12 residues. Trimming stripped 6 bases from V and 0 bases from J, with 5 bases between.

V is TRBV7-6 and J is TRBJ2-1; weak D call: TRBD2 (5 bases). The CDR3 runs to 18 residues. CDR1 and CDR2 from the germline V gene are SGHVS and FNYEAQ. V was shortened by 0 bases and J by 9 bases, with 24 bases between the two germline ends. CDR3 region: CASSLAGGGYLQLGEQFF. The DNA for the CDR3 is TGTGCCAGCAGCTTAGCAGGAGGCGGTTACCTCCAACTTGGTGAGCAGTTCTTC.

CDR3: CASSGSDPTYNEQFF. The CDR3 bases are TGTGCCAGCAGTGGGTCTGACCCTACCTACAATGAGCAGTTCTTC. This chain links TRBV7-3 with TRBJ2-1; D is uncertain. V was clipped by 6 bases and J by 2 bases, with 14 bases between them. Germline CDR1 reads SGHTA; CDR2 reads FQGTGA. This CDR3 is built from 15 residues.

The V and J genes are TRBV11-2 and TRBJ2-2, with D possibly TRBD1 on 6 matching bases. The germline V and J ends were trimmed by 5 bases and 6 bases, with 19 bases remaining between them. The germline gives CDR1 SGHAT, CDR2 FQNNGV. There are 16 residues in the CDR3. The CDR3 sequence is CASSRGLDSSSGELFF. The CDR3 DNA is TGTGCCAGCAGCCGGGGATTGGACAGTTCCTCCGGGGAGCTGTTTTTT.

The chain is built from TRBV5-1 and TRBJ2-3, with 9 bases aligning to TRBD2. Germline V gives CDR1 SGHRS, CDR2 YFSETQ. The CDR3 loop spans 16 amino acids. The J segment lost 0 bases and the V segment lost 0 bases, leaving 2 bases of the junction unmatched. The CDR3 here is CASSLGLAESTDTQYF. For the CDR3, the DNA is TGCGCCAGCAGCTTGGGACTAGCGGAAAGCACAGATACGCAGTATTTT.

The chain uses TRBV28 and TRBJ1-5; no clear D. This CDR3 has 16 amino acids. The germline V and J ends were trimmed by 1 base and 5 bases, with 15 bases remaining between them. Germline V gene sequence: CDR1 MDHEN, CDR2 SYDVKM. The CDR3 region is CASSLLGSAEDQPQHF. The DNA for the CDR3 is TGTGCCAGCAGTTTATTGGGTTCGGCCGAGGATCAGCCCCAGCATTTT. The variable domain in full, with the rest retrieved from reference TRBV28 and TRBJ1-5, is DVKVTQSSRYLVKRTGEKVFLECVQDMDHENMFWYRQDPGLGLRLIYFSYDVKMKEKGDIPEGYSVSREKKERFSLILESASTNQTSMYLCASSLLGSAEDQPQHFGDGTRLSIL.

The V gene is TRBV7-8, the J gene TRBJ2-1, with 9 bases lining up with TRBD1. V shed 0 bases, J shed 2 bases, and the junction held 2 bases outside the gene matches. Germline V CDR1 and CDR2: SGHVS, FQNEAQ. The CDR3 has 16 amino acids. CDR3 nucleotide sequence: TGTGCCAGCAGCTTAGCGCGGGACAGGGCCTACAATGAGCAGTTCTTC. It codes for CASSLARDRAYNEQFF.

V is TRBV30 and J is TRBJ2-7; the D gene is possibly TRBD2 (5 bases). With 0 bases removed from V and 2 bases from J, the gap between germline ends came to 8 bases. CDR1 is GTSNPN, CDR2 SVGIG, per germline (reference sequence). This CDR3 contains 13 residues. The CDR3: CAWSVGDTYEQYF. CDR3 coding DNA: TGTGCCTGGAGTGTGGGAGACACCTACGAGCAGTACTTC.

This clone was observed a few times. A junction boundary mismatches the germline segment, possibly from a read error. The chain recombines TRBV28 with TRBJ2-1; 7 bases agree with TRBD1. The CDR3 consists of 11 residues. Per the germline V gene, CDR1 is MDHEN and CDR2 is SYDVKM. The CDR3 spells CASSTDRARVF. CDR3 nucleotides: TGTGCCAGCAGTACCGACAGGGCTCGGGTCTTC.

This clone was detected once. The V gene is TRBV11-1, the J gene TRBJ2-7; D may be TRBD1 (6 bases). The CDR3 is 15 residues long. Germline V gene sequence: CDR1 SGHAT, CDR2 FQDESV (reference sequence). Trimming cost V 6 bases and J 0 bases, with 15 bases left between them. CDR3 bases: TGTGCCAGCAGACGGACAGTGTTTTCCTCCTACGAGCAGTACTTC. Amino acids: CASRRTVFSSYEQYF.

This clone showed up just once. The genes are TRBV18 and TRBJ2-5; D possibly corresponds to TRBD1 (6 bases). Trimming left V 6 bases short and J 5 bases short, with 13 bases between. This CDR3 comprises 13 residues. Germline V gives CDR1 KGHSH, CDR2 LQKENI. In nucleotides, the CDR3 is TGTGCCAGCTCCCAGGCCCAGGGGGAGACCCAGTACTTC. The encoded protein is CASSQAQGETQYF. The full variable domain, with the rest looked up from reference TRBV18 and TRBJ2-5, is NAGVMQNPRHLVRRRGQEARLRCSPMKGHSHVYWYRQLPEEGLKFMVYLQKENIIDESGMPKERFSAEFPKEGPSILRIQQVVRGDSAAYFCASSQAQGETQYFGPGTRLLVL.

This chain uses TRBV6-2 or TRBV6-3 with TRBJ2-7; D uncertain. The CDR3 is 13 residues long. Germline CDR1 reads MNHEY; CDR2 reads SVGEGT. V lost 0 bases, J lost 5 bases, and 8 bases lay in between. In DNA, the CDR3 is TGTGCCAGCAGTTACTCGGCTGAACACGAGCAGTACTTC. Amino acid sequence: CASSYSAEHEQYF.

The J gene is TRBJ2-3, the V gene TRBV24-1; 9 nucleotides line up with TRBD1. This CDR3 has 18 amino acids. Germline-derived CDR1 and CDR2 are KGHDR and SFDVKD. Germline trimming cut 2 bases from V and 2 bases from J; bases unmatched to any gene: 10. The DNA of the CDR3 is TGTGCCACCAGTGATTGGCCACAGGGGGCCGGTCCCACAGATACGCAGTATTTT. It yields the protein CATSDWPQGAGPTDTQYF.

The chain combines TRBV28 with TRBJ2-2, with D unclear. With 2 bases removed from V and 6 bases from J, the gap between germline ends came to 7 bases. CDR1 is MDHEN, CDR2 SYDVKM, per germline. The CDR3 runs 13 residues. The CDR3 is CASSLTGPGELFF. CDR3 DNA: TGTGCCAGCAGTTTAACCGGACCCGGGGAGCTGTTTTTT.

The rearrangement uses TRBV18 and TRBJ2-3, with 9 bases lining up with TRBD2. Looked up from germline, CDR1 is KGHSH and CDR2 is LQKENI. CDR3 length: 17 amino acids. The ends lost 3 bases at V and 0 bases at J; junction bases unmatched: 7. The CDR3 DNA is TGTGCCAGCTCACCCGCGGGGAGCGGGGGGAGCACAGATACGCAGTATTTT. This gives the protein CASSPAGSGGSTDTQYF.

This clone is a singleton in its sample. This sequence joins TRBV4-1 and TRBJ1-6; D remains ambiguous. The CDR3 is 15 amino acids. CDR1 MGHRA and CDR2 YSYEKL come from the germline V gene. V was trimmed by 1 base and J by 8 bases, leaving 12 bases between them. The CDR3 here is CASSQVPYADSPLHF. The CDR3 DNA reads TGCGCCAGCAGCCAAGTTCCATATGCCGATTCACCCCTCCACTTT.

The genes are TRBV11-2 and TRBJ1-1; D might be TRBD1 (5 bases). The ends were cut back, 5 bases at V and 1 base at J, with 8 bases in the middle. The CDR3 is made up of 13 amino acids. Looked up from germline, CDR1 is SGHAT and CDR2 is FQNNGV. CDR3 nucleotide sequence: TGTGCCAGCAGCCTCGACAGGAACACTGAAGCTTTCTTT. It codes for CASSLDRNTEAFF.

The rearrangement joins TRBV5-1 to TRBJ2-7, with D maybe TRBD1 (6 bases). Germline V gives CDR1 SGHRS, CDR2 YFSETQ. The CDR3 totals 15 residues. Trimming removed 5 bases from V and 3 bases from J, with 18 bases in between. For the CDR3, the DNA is TGCGCCAGCAGATGGGCCGGGACACTCGACTACGAGCAGTACTTC. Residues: CASRWAGTLDYEQYF.

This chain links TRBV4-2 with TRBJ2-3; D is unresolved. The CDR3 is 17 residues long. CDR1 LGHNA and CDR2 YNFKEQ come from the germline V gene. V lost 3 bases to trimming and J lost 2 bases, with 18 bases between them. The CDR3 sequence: CASSHGRLPADTDTQYF. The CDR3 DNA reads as TGTGCCAGCAGCCACGGTCGGCTCCCGGCGGACACAGATACGCAGTATTTT.

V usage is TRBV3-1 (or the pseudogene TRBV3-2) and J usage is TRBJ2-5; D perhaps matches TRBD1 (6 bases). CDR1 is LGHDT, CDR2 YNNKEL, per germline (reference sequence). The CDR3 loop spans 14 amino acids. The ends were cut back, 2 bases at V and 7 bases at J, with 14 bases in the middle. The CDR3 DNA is TGTGCCAGCAGCCAACAACCAGGGGACGGGACCCAGTACTTC. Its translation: CASSQQPGDGTQYF.

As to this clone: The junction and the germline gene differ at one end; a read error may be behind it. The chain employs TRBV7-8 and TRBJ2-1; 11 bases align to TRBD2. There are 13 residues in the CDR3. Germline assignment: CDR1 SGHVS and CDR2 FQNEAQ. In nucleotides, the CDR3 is TGTGCCAGCAGCTTAGTACTAGCGGGGGCCTTGCTCTTC. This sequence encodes CASSLVLAGALLF.

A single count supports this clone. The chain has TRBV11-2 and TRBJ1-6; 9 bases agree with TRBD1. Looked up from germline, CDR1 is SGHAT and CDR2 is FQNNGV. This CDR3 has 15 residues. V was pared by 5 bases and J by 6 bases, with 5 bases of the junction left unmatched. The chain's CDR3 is CASSGEGQGNSPLHF. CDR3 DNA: TGTGCCAGCAGCGGGGAGGGACAGGGTAATTCACCCCTCCACTTT.

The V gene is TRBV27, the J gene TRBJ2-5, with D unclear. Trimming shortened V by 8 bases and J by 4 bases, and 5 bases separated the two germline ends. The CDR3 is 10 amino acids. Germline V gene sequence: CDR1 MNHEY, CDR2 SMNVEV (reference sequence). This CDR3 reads CASGRETQYF. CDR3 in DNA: TGTGCCAGCGGGCGAGAGACCCAGTACTTC.

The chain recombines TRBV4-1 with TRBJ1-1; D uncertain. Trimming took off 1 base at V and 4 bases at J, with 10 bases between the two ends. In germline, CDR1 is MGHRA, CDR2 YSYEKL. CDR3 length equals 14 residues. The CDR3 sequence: CASSQGSRGTEAFF. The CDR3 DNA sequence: TGCGCCAGCAGCCAAGGCAGCCGGGGCACTGAAGCTTTCTTT.

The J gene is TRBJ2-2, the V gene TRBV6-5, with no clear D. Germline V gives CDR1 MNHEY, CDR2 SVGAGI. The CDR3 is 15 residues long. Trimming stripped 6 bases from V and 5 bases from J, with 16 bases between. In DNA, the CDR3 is TGTGCCAGCAGCCCACGAATCCCCCTAACCGGGGAGCTGTTTTTT. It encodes CASSPRIPLTGELFF.

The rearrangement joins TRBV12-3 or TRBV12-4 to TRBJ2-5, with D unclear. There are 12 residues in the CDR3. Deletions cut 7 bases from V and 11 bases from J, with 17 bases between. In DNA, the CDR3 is TGTGCCAGCACCCGAACGGGTGATATACAGTACTTC. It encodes CASTRTGDIQYF.

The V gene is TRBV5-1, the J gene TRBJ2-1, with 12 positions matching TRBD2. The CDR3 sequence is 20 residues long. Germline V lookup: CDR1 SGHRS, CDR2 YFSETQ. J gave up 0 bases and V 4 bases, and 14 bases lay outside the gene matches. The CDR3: CASSPGLAGIGPSSYNEQFF. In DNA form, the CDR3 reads TGCGCCAGCAGCCCCGGACTAGCGGGGATAGGCCCCAGCTCCTACAATGAGCAGTTCTTC.

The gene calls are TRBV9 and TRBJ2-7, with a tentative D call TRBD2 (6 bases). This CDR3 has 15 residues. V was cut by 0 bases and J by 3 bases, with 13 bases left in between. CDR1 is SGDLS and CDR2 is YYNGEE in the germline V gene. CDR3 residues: CASSVGGTRNYEQYF. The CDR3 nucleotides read TGTGCCAGCAGCGTAGGAGGGACTCGTAACTACGAGCAGTACTTC.

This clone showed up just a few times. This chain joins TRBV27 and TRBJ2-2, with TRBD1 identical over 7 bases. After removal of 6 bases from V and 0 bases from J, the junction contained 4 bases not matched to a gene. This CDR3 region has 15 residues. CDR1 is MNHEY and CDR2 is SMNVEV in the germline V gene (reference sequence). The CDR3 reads CASRPGTANTGELFF. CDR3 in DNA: TGTGCCAGCAGGCCCGGGACAGCGAACACCGGGGAGCTGTTTTTT.